The clone carrying this TCR beta chain has at least ten counts. Antigen: not known. This CDR3 is 14 amino acids long. The V and J ends lost 5 bases and 4 bases respectively, with 15 bases between them. The record originates from a study of T-cell memory formation after mild COVID-19. Notes on the study in general: Contracting clones from day 15 to 85 showed balanced CD4/CD8; later expanders favored CD4+. The second-wave clones peaking on day 37 were not confirmed as SARS-CoV-2-specific.

5'RACE primed at constant segments yielded TCR alpha and TCR beta cDNA libraries bearing sample barcodes and UMIs. TCRdb redid the calling of the 5' RACE reads with MiXCR, one entry per CDR3 protein. The sample carries approximately 150,000 distinct CDR3 sequences, approximately 5.7% recorded once. Specimen: PBMCs or a T cell subset sorted from them (not recorded which). This TCR derives from an adult woman who had mild COVID-19 (a few samples of this study predate the infection). Cell type and time point are not known. The chain has TRBV12-3 or TRBV12-4 and TRBJ2-7; D is possibly TRBD2 (5 bases). CDR3 bases: TGTGCCAGCAGTCCTCGGACTGGACCGTACGAGCAGTACTTC. Translation gives CASSPRTGPYEQYF.